Reported below is one TCR beta chain. Here immunoSEQ multiplex PCR was the method, and the copy in TCRdb shows in-frame clones only, minus some. This table holds under 250,000 clones, around four fifths found once. Germline loops: CDR1 LNHDA, CDR2 SQIVND (reference sequence). The CDR3 runs 15 residues. V lost 6 bases, J lost 0 bases, and 6 bases stayed unmatched. This sample is part of a study of blood T cell repertoires in COVID-19. The V gene is TRBV19, the J gene TRBJ2-3; 7 nucleotides match TRBD2. Sequencing used peripheral blood. This TCR derives from a woman aged 50 to 60 with acute or convalescent COVID-19. The CDR3 reads CASRDHSGSTDTQYF. CDR3 in DNA: TGTGCCAGTAGGGATCATAGCGGGAGCACAGATACGCAGTATTTT.